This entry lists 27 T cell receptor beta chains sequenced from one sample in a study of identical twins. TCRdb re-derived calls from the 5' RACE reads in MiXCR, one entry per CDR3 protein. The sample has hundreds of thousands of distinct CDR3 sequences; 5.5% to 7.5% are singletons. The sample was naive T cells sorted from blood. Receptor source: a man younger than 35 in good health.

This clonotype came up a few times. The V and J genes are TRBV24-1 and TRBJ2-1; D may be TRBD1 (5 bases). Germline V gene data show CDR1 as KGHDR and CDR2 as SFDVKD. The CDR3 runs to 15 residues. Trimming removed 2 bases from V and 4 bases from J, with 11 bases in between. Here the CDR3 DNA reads TGTGCCACCAGTGATTCTCGGACACCATACAATGAGCAGTTCTTC. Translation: CATSDSRTPYNEQFF.

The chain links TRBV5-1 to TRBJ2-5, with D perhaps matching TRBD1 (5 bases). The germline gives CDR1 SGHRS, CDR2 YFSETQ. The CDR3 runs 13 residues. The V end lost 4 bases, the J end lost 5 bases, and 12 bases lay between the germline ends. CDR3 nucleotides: TGCGCCAGCAGCCCGGACAACCCCGAGACCCAGTACTTC. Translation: CASSPDNPETQYF.

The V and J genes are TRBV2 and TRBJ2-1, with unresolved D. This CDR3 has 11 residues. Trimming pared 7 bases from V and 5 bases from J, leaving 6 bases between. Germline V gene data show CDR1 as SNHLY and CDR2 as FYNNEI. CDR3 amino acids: CASTPNNEQFF. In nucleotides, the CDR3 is TGTGCCAGCACGCCCAACAATGAGCAGTTCTTC.

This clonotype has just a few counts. The CDR3 here is CASSTTRQASTDTQYF. The CDR3, as DNA: TGTGCCAGCAGTACTACTCGACAGGCCTCCACAGATACGCAGTATTTT. The chain uses TRBV6-5 and TRBJ2-3, with D possibly TRBD1 on 6 matching bases. Germline V CDR1 and CDR2: MNHEY, SVGAGI. The CDR3 runs 16 residues. V was trimmed by 5 bases and J by 2 bases, leaving 17 bases between them.

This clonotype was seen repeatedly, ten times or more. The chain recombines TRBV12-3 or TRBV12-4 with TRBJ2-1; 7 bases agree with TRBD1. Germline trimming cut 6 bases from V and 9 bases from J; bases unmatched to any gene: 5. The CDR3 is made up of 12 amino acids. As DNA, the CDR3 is TGTGCCAGCAGCCAACAGGGGTTTGAGCAGTTCTTC. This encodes CASSQQGFEQFF.

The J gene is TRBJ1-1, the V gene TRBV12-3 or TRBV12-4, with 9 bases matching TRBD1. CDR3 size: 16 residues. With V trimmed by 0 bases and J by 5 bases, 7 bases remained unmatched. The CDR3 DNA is TGTGCCAGCAGTTTAGCAGGACAGGGGAGAAGGACTGAAGCTTTCTTT. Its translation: CASSLAGQGRRTEAFF.

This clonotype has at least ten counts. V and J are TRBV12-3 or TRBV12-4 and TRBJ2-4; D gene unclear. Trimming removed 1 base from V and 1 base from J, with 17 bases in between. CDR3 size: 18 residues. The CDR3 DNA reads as TGTGCCAGCAGTTTAGTTGGTCTACCACTGAGGGCCAAAAACATTCAGTACTTC. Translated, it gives CASSLVGLPLRAKNIQYF.

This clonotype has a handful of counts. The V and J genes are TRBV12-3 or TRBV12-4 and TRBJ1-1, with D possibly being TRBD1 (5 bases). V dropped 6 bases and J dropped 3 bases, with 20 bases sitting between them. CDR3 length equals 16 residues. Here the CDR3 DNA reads TGTGCCAGCAGGCCGGACTTTTCCCTGGGGGACACTGAAGCTTTCTTT. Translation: CASRPDFSLGDTEAFF.

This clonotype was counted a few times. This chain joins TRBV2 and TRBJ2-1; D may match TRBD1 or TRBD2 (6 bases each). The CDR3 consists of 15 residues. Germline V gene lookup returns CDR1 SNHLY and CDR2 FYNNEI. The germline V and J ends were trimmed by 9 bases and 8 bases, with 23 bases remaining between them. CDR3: CASQFRGAKGHEQFF. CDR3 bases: TGTGCCAGTCAATTTAGGGGGGCCAAAGGACATGAGCAGTTCTTC. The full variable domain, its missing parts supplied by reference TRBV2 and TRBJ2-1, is EPEVTQTPSHQVTQMGQEVILRCVPISNHLYFYWYRQILGQKVEFLVSFYNNEISEKSEIFDDQFSVERPDGSNFTLKIRSTKLEDSAMYFCASQFRGAKGHEQFFGPGTRLTVL.

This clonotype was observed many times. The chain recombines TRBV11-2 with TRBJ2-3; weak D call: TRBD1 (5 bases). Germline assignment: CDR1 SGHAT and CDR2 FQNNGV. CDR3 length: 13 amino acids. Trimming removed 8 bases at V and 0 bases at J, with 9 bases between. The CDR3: CASGDRSTDTQYF. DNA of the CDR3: TGTGCCAGCGGAGACAGAAGCACAGATACGCAGTATTTT.

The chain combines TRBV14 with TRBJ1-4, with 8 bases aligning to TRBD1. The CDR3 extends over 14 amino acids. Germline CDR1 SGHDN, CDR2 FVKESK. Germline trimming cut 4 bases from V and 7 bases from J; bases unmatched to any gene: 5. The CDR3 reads CASSPRTGREKLFF. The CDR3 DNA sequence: TGTGCCAGCAGCCCCCGGACAGGGCGTGAAAAACTGTTTTTT.

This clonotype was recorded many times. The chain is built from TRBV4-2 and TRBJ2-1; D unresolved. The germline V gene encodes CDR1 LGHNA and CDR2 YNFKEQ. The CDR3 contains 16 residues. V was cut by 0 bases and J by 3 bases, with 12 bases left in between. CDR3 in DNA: TGTGCCAGCAGCCAAGAAGCCCTGTCCGGCTACAATGAGCAGTTCTTC. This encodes CASSQEALSGYNEQFF.

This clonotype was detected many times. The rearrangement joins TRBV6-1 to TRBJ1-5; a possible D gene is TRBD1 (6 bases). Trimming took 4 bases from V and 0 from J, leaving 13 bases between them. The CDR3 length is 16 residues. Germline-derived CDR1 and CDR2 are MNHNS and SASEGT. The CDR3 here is CASSASRGLSNQPQHF. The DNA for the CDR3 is TGTGCCAGCAGTGCTTCCAGGGGCCTTAGCAATCAGCCCCAGCATTTT.

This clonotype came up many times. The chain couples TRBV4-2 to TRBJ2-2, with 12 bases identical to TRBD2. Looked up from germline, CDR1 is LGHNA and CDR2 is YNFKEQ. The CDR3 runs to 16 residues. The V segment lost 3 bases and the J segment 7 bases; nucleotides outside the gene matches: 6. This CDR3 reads CASSHGLAGGIGELFF. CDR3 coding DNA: TGTGCCAGCAGCCACGGTCTAGCGGGAGGGATCGGGGAGCTGTTTTTT.

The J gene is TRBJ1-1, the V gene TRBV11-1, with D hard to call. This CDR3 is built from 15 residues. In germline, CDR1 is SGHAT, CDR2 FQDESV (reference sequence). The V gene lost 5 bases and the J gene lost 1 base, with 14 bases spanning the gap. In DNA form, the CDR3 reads TGTGCCAGCAGCCGCTTGCCCATCGGGAACACTGAAGCTTTCTTT. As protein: CASSRLPIGNTEAFF.

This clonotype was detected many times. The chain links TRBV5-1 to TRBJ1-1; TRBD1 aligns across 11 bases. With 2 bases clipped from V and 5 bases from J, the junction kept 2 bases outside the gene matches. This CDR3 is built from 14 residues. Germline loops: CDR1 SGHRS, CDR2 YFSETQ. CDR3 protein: CASSFGTGGTEAFF. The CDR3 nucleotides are TGCGCCAGCAGCTTCGGGACAGGGGGAACTGAAGCTTTCTTT.

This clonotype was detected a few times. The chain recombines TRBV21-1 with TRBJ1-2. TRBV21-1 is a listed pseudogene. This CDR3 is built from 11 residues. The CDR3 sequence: CASPGRDGYTF. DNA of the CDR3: TGTGCCAGCCCGGGGAGGGATGGCTACACCTTC.

This CDR3 is CSVVYGQGALEQYF. The DNA for the CDR3 is TGCAGCGTTGTTTATGGACAGGGGGCTTTGGAGCAGTACTTC. V and J are TRBV29-1 and TRBJ2-7; TRBD1 matches at 11 bases. This CDR3 has 14 amino acids. Germline CDR1 and CDR2: SQVTM and ANQGSEA. The J segment lost 7 bases and the V segment lost 4 bases, leaving 9 bases of the junction unmatched.

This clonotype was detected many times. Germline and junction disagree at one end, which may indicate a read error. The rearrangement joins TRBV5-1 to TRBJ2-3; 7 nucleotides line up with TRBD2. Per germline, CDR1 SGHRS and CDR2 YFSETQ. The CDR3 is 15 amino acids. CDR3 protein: CASSLGGRDTDTQYF. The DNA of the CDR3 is TGTGCCAGCAGCTTGGGAGGGAGGGACACAGATACGCAGTATTTT.

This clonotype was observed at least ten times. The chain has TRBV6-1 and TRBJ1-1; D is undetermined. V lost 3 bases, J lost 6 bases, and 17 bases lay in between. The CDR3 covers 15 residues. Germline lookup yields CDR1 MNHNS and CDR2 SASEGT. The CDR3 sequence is CASSEGMRAQAEAFF. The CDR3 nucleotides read TGTGCCAGCAGTGAGGGCATGAGGGCGCAGGCTGAAGCTTTCTTT.

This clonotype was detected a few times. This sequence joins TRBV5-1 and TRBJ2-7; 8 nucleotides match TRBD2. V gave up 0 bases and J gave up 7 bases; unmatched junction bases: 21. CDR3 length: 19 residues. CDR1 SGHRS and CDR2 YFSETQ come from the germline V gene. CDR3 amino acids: CASSLGGREGRLSNTEQYF. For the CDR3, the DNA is TGCGCCAGCAGCTTGGGCGGCCGGGAGGGCCGTCTTTCGAATACAGAGCAGTACTTC.

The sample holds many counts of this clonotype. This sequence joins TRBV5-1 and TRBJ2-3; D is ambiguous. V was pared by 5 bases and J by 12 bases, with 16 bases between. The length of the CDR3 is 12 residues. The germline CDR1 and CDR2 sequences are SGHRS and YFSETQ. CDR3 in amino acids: CASSNTLGRQYF. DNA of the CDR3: TGCGCCAGCAGTAATACATTAGGGCGACAGTATTTT. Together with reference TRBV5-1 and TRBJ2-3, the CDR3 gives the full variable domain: KAGVTQTPRYLIKTRGQQVTLSCSPISGHRSVSWYQQTPGQGLQFLFEYFSETQRNKGNFPGRFSGRQFSNSRSEMNVSTLELGDSALYLCASSNTLGRQYFGPGTRLTVL.

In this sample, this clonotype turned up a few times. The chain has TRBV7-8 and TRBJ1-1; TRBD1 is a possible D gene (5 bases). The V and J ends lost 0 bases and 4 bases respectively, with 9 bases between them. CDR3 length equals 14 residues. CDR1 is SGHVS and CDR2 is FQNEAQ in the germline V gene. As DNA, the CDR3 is TGTGCCAGCAGCTTAGCGCCTGGGACCACTGAAGCTTTCTTT. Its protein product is CASSLAPGTTEAFF.

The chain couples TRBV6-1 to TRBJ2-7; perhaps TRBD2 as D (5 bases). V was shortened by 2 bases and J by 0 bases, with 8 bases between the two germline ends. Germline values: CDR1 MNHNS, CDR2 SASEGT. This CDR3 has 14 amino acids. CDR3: CASSESRGSYEQYV. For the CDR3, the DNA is TGTGCCAGCAGTGAAAGTCGGGGCTCCTACGAGCAGTACGTC.

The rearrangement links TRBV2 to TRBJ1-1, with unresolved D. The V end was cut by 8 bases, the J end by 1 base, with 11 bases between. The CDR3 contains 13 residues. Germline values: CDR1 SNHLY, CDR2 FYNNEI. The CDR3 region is CASLTMGNTEAFF. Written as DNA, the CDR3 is TGTGCCAGCTTAACTATGGGGAACACTGAAGCTTTCTTT.

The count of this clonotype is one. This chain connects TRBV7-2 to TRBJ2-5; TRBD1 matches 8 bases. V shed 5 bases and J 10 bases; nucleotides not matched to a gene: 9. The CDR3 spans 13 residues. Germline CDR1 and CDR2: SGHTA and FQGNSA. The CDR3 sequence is CASSATPGGGQYF. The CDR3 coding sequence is TGTGCCAGCAGCGCAACCCCAGGGGGCGGCCAGTACTTC.

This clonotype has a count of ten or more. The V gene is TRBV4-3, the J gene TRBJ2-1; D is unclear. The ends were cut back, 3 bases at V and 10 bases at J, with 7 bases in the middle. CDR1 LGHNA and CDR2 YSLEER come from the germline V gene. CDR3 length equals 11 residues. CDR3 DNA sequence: TGCGCCAGCAGCCAGAACACCGAGCAGTTCTTC. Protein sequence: CASSQNTEQFF.